These 3 T cell receptor beta chains originate from one sample sequenced in a study of tumor-infiltrating lymphocytes in primary liver carcinoma. Researchers drew blood RNA from unsorted whole blood and extracted germline DNA as well. TCR beta cDNA was made from roughly 500 ng total RNA with a constant-region primer. A slightly modified ARM-PCR protocol with three nested multiplex PCR rounds produced these TCR beta libraries. Forward primers for TRBV1-TRBV30 and a C-beta reverse primer served the first two PCR rounds, at approximately 10 cycles each. From the multiplex PCR reads, TCRdb called clonotypes with MiXCR, one entry per CDR3 protein. There are 150,000 to 200,000 distinct CDR3 sequences in the sample; 50% to 75% occur only once, and about 70% lies in the top ten. The specimen sequenced was peripheral blood. The receptors here all came from a man in his forties with primary liver carcinoma and hepatitis B virus infection.

This clonotype has only a few counts. V usage is TRBV10-3 and J usage is TRBJ1-1; D uncertain. Trimming removed 6 bases at V and 1 base at J, with 0 bases between. Germline V gene data show CDR1 as ENHRY and CDR2 as SYGVKD. The CDR3 is 10 amino acids. CDR3 coding DNA: TGTGCCATCAGGAACACTGAAGCTTTCTTT. Translating gives CAIRNTEAFF.

V and J are TRBV28 and TRBJ2-3; D is perhaps TRBD2 (6 bases). Trimming shortened V by 5 bases and J by 0 bases, and 21 bases separated the two germline ends. The CDR3 loop spans 18 amino acids. Per germline, CDR1 MDHEN and CDR2 SYDVKM. CDR3 in DNA: TGTGCCAGCAGTCCCAACCCCGGGAGAACCACTAGCACAGATACGCAGTATTTT. It yields the protein CASSPNPGRTTSTDTQYF.

The sample holds a few counts of this clonotype. V is TRBV5-4 and J is TRBJ2-7; D gene unclear. Per the germline V gene, CDR1 is SGHNT and CDR2 is YYREEE (reference sequence). Trimming shortened V by 1 base and J by 5 bases, and 7 bases separated the two germline ends. The CDR3 runs 12 residues. For the CDR3, the DNA is TGTGCCAGCAGCTTGTACTTCGACGAGCAGTACTTC. It codes for CASSLYFDEQYF.